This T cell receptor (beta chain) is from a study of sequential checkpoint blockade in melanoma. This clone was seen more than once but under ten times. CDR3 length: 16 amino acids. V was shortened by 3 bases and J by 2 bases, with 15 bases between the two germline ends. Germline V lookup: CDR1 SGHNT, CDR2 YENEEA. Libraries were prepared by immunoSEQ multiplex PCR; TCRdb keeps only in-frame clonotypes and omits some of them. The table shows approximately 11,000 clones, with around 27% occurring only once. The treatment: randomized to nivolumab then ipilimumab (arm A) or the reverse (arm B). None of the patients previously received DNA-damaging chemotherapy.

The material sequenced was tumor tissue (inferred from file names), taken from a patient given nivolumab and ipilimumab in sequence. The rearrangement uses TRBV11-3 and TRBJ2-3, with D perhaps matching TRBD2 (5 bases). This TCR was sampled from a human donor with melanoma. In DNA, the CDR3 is TGTGCCAGCAGCTTGGACCAGCGGTTGTCCACAGATACGCAGTATTTT. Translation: CASSLDQRLSTDTQYF.